The 19 T cell receptor beta chains below come from one sample, sequenced in a study of shared clonotypes between healthy human individuals. The method was immunoSEQ multiplex PCR; TCRdb's version includes in-frame clones alone and lacks a portion of them. The table records a few million clones, 85% to 95% of them present only once. Sequencing used naive CD4+ T cells from PBMCs. Described subset: CD45RA+ positively selected. The receptors were sampled from a man younger than 35 in good health. Some clones in this sample may be carry-over from other donors' samples.

This chain uses TRBV28 with TRBJ2-3; D is ambiguous. With 3 bases removed from V and 2 bases from J, the gap between germline ends came to 15 bases. Germline CDR1 and CDR2: MDHEN and SYDVKM. This CDR3 contains 16 residues. The CDR3 bases are TGTGCCAGCAGTTTTTCCTGGGTCCTCCCCACAGATACGCAGTATTTT. Residues: CASSFSWVLPTDTQYF.

The CDR3 DNA sequence: TGTGCCAGCAGCTTGCGGTCAACTGGCTACACCTTC. Translation: CASSLRSTGYTF. V gene TRBV5-6 combines with J gene TRBJ1-2, with D uncertain. The germline V gene encodes CDR1 SGHDT and CDR2 YYEEEE. V lost 1 base and J 7 bases, leaving 8 bases between the germline ends. The CDR3 runs to 12 residues.

This clone has a handful of counts. The genes are TRBV11-2 and TRBJ1-1; D is ambiguous. Trimming pared 1 base from V and 6 bases from J, leaving 12 bases between. Germline values: CDR1 SGHAT, CDR2 FQNNGV. The CDR3 sequence is 14 residues long. The CDR3 DNA follows: TGTGCCAGCAGCTTAGTCGCTGGTCCCCCTGAAGCTTTCTTT. Translated, it gives CASSLVAGPPEAFF.

V usage is TRBV5-5 and J usage is TRBJ2-1, with 8 bases matching TRBD2. J lost 5 bases, V lost 3 bases, and 7 bases had no gene match. This CDR3 is built from 15 residues. Germline CDR1 reads SGHKS; CDR2 reads YYEKEE (reference sequence). The CDR3 loop reads CASSSPGGGHNEQFF. Written as DNA, the CDR3 is TGTGCCAGCAGCTCCCCGGGAGGGGGTCACAATGAGCAGTTCTTC.

Points on this clone: The same CDR3 can be traced to other DNA sequences in this sample. The chain uses TRBV5-1 and TRBJ1-1; D is perhaps TRBD1 (6 bases). This CDR3 has 15 amino acids. Germline-derived CDR1 and CDR2 are SGHRS and YFSETQ. The ends were cut back, 0 bases at V and 5 bases at J, with 14 bases in the middle. The CDR3 sequence is CASSLEGRGGTEAFF. DNA of the CDR3: TGCGCCAGCAGCTTGGAAGGCAGGGGAGGGACTGAAGCTTTCTTT.

Remarks on this clone: Other DNA sequences in this specimen translate into the identical CDR3. The chain couples TRBV19 to TRBJ1-1; tentative D call: TRBD1 (6 bases). The ends were cut back, 8 bases at V and 1 base at J, with 11 bases in the middle. CDR3 length equals 13 residues. Germline V gene data show CDR1 as LNHDA and CDR2 as SQIVND (reference sequence). The CDR3 is CASSDRPNTEAFF. As DNA, the CDR3 is TGTGCCAGTTCCGACAGGCCGAACACTGAAGCTTTCTTT.

This clone was picked up one time. This chain uses TRBV29-1 with TRBJ2-3; a weak D match, TRBD1 (6 bases). Germline V gives CDR1 SQVTM, CDR2 ANQGSEA. The CDR3 contains 14 residues. Trimming took 7 bases from V and 1 from J, leaving 15 bases between them. CDR3 bases: TGCAGCGAAGGGGGTAGAGGAGGCACAGATACGCAGTATTTT. It yields the protein CSEGGRGGTDTQYF.

The chain carries TRBV29-1 and TRBJ2-5; possibly TRBD1 for D (6 bases). The germline V gene has CDR1 SQVTM and CDR2 ANQGSEA. The CDR3 consists of 14 residues. Trimming shortened V by 3 bases and J by 2 bases, and 13 bases separated the two germline ends. In nucleotides, the CDR3 is TGCAGCGTTGAGGCGACAGGAGGTCAAGAGACCCAGTACTTC. Translation gives CSVEATGGQETQYF.

The CDR3 is CASSPQWSFTGNYGYTF. The CDR3 region has the DNA TGTGCCAGCAGCCCTCAGTGGTCCTTTACAGGGAACTATGGCTACACCTTC. The chain carries TRBV7-2 and TRBJ1-2; the D gene is possibly TRBD1 (6 bases). Germline values: CDR1 SGHTA, CDR2 FQGNSA. The V and J ends lost 5 bases and 2 bases respectively, with 21 bases between them. The length of the CDR3 is 17 residues.

This rearrangement joins TRBV19 to TRBJ2-1; 8 nucleotides line up with TRBD2. Germline lookup yields CDR1 LNHDA and CDR2 SQIVND (reference sequence). The CDR3 covers 17 residues. The V gene end was trimmed by 2 bases and the J gene end by 8 bases; junction bases not matched to a gene: 14. In DNA form, the CDR3 reads TGTGCCAGTAGTATAAGAGGGCATGCGGGAGGAGGGGATGAGCAGTTCTTC. Protein: CASSIRGHAGGGDEQFF.

In its sample, this clone was seen a few times. CDR3 sequence reads: CASSQGAAMNTEAFF. CDR3 nucleotide sequence: TGTGCCAGCAGCCAAGGGGCAGCCATGAACACTGAAGCTTTCTTT. This chain links TRBV4-2 with TRBJ1-1; D is ambiguous. Germline V gene lookup returns CDR1 LGHNA and CDR2 YNFKEQ. V was pared by 1 base and J by 0 bases, with 9 bases between. This CDR3 spans 15 amino acids.

A note on this clone: The same CDR3 can be traced to other DNA sequences in this sample. The genes are TRBV6-6 and TRBJ1-5; no clear D. Germline V gene data show CDR1 as MNHNY and CDR2 as SVGAGI (reference sequence). This CDR3 is 14 amino acids long. The V gene lost 7 bases and the J gene lost 0 bases, with 10 bases spanning the gap. In DNA form, the CDR3 reads TGTGCCAGCACTAATTCTCGTAGCAATCAGCCCCAGCATTTT. Translation gives CASTNSRSNQPQHF.

V is TRBV4-2 and J is TRBJ2-7; 10 positions agree with TRBD2. This CDR3 has 15 amino acids. The V and J ends lost 1 base and 5 bases, in that order; junction bases with no gene match: 5. Germline lookup yields CDR1 LGHNA and CDR2 YNFKEQ. DNA of the CDR3: TGTGCCAGCAGCCAAGCCTTAGCGGGAGGCCACGAGCAGTACTTC. The encoded protein is CASSQALAGGHEQYF.

This rearrangement joins TRBV11-2 to TRBJ2-3; tentatively, D is TRBD1 or TRBD2 (5 bases each). This CDR3 comprises 19 residues. The germline V gene encodes CDR1 SGHAT and CDR2 FQNNGV. The V and J ends lost 4 bases and 4 bases respectively, with 27 bases between them. DNA for the CDR3: TGTGCCAGCAGCTCCATTGCATCCACGGGACCCTCACGGGCAGATACGCAGTATTTT. Translating it yields CASSSIASTGPSRADTQYF. The full variable domain, completed using reference TRBV11-2 and TRBJ2-3, is EAGVAQSPRYKIIEKRQSVAFWCNPISGHATLYWYQQILGQGPKLLIQFQNNGVVDDSQLPKDRFSAERLKGVDSTLKIQPAKLEDSAVYLCASSSIASTGPSRADTQYFGPGTRLTVL.

This clone was observed a single time. V is TRBV6-5 and J is TRBJ2-2; TRBD2 is a possible D gene (5 bases). V gave up 5 bases and J gave up 6 bases, with 10 bases separating them. Germline V CDR1 and CDR2: MNHEY, SVGAGI. CDR3 length equals 13 residues. This CDR3 is CASSTRDPGELFF. CDR3 sequence (DNA): TGTGCCAGCAGTACTAGGGATCCCGGGGAGCTGTTTTTT.

V gene TRBV30 combines with J gene TRBJ2-3; D is possibly TRBD1 or TRBD2 (6 bases each). V was shortened by 4 bases and J by 1 base, with 12 bases between the two germline ends. The germline gives CDR1 GTSNPN, CDR2 SVGIG (reference sequence). The CDR3 totals 14 residues. CDR3 loop: CAWTSRGGTDTQYF. The CDR3 coding sequence is TGTGCCTGGACCTCAAGGGGGGGCACAGATACGCAGTATTTT.

About this clone: The same CDR3 also results from other DNA sequences found in this sample. This chain joins TRBV6-5 and TRBJ2-5; D might be TRBD2 (6 bases). Deletions cut 3 bases from V and 1 base from J, with 9 bases between. CDR3 size: 14 residues. Germline V gene data show CDR1 as MNHEY and CDR2 as SVGAGI. The CDR3 bases are TGTGCCAGCAGTTATTCGCGGGGCCAAGAGACCCAGTACTTC. Its protein product is CASSYSRGQETQYF.

V is TRBV28 and J is TRBJ2-2; D perhaps matches TRBD1 (5 bases). Germline CDR1 is MDHEN and CDR2 is SYDVKM. The CDR3 contains 13 residues. V lost 3 bases and J lost 9, with 11 bases in between. Written as DNA, the CDR3 is TGTGCCAGCAGTTTCAAAGGGGAAAGGGAGCTGTTTTTT. It translates to CASSFKGERELFF.

The V and J genes are TRBV9 and TRBJ1-1; D call uncertain. V gave up 0 bases and J gave up 5 bases, with 8 bases separating them. The CDR3 runs 13 residues. Germline loops: CDR1 SGDLS, CDR2 YYNGEE. The CDR3 loop reads CASSVAALTEAFF. The CDR3 region has the DNA TGTGCCAGCAGCGTAGCTGCCCTTACTGAAGCTTTCTTT.